This is a list of T cell receptor beta chains from one sample in a study of OX40 agonist ivuxolimab in advanced cancers. Only in-frame clones appear in the TCRdb table, and some are missing; sequencing was by immunoSEQ multiplex PCR. The sample holds about 50,000 clones; roughly 86% are singletons and the top ten take roughly 3.5%. Sample: CD4+ or CD8+ T cells sorted from blood, taken in a trial of the OX40 agonist ivuxolimab. These receptors were obtained from an adult with an advanced solid tumor such as melanoma, head and neck, liver or kidney cancer. The CDR3 runs from the conserved cysteine through the conserved F or W. D genes are given only for firm matches. Some rows mark clone size as missing; the rest say once, few, many or name a class of expanded clone.

cdr3_length j_call d_call v_call clone_size cdr3_aa cdr3_nt
14 TRBJ1-1 TRBD1 TRBV6-5 - CASSSTGGWTEAFF TGTGCCAGCAGTTCGACAGGGGGTTGGACTGAAGCTTTCTTT
13 TRBJ1-1 - TRBV6-6 - CASSSIVGTEAFF TGTGCCAGCAGTAGTATTGTGGGCACTGAAGCTTTCTTT
15 TRBJ2-3 TRBD2 TRBV7-6 - CASSSGLAATDTQYF TGTGCCAGCAGCAGCGGACTAGCGGCCACAGATACGCAGTATTTT
15 TRBJ1-4 TRBD1 TRBV6-1 - CASALGQVINEKLFF TGTGCCAGCGCCCTGGGACAGGTGATTAATGAAAAACTGTTTTTT
16 TRBJ1-3 - TRBV6-6 medium-sized CASSYRDGSSGNTIYF TGTGCCAGCAGTTACCGAGACGGGAGCTCTGGAAACACCATATATTTT
16 TRBJ2-7 TRBD2 TRBV2 - CASSQTSGLLSYEQYF TGTGCCAGCAGTCAGACTAGCGGCCTTTTGTCCTACGAGCAGTACTTC
12 TRBJ1-5 TRBD1 TRBV7-9 - CASGQGDQPQHF TGTGCCAGCGGACAGGGGGATCAGCCCCAGCATTTT
14 TRBJ2-4 TRBD1 TRBV9 - CASSATGPKNIQYF TGTGCCAGCAGCGCGACAGGGCCCAAAAACATTCAGTACTTC
12 TRBJ1-5 TRBD1 TRBV6-1 - CASGTGHQPQHF TGTGCCAGCGGGACAGGTCATCAGCCCCAGCATTTT
12 TRBJ1-5 - TRBV2 - CASSESDQPQHF TGTGCCAGCAGTGAGAGCGATCAGCCCCAGCATTTT
14 TRBJ1-1 - TRBV27 - CASSQDERNTEAFF TGTGCCAGCAGTCAGGACGAGCGGAACACTGAAGCTTTCTTT
14 TRBJ2-7 - TRBV7-8 - CASSQLGLEYEQYF TGTGCCAGCAGCCAACTAGGACTGGAGTACGAGCAGTACTTC
15 TRBJ1-5 - TRBV19 - CASSIDRGWGRPQHF TGTGCCAGTAGTATAGATCGTGGCTGGGGTCGGCCCCAGCATTTT
15 TRBJ1-6 - TRBV7-2 - CASSLESGVNSPLHF TGTGCCAGCAGCTTAGAGAGCGGGGTAAATTCACCCCTCCACTTT
17 TRBJ2-6 - TRBV7-6 - CASSLEGPHSGANVLTF TGTGCCAGCAGCTTAGAGGGGCCCCACTCTGGGGCCAACGTCCTGACTTTC
16 TRBJ2-7 TRBD2 TRBV5-1 - CASSKLAGGPSYEQYF TGCGCCAGCAGCAAACTAGCGGGGGGGCCCTCCTACGAGCAGTACTTC
17 TRBJ2-6 TRBD1 TRBV7-3 - CASSSTTGGPGANVLTF TGTGCCAGCAGCTCGACGACAGGGGGGCCTGGGGCCAACGTCCTGACTTTC
12 TRBJ2-1 - TRBV6-6 few CASSGLGNEQFF TGTGCCAGCAGTGGCTTAGGTAATGAGCAGTTCTTC
15 TRBJ2-7 - TRBV6-5 once CASSYSKIGTYEQYF TGTGCCAGCAGTTACTCGAAGATAGGGACCTACGAGCAGTACTTC
14 TRBJ2-2 - TRBV19 - CASSYGHNTGELFF TGTGCCAGTAGTTACGGACACAACACCGGGGAGCTGTTTTTT
14 TRBJ1-1 - TRBV18 - CASSPLEGNTEAFF TGTGCCAGCTCACCACTTGAGGGTAACACTGAAGCTTTCTTT
13 TRBJ1-2 - TRBV28 - CASSPDRIYGYTF TGTGCCAGCAGCCCTGACAGGATCTATGGCTACACCTTC
14 TRBJ2-1 - TRBV19 few CASSIPGWYNEQFF TGTGCCAGTAGTATCCCAGGCTGGTACAATGAGCAGTTCTTC
16 TRBJ1-1 TRBD1 TRBV27 - CASSSVRGRGGTEAFF TGTGCCAGCAGTTCCGTCAGGGGGCGCGGAGGCACTGAAGCTTTCTTT
15 TRBJ2-3 - TRBV11-2 - CASSFTRLSTDTQYF TGTGCCAGCAGCTTTACACGGCTTAGCACAGATACGCAGTATTTT
15 TRBJ1-1 TRBD1 TRBV29-1 - CSVSKQQGANTEAFF TGCAGCGTATCTAAACAACAGGGGGCTAACACTGAAGCTTTCTTT
16 TRBJ2-6 - TRBV5-1 - CASSLDPGTGANVLTF TGCGCCAGCAGCTTGGACCCAGGGACGGGGGCCAACGTCCTGACTTTC
15 TRBJ1-5 TRBD1 TRBV2 - CASSGTGGAGQPQHF TGTGCCAGCAGTGGGACAGGGGGCGCGGGTCAGCCCCAGCATTTT
17 TRBJ2-5 - TRBV7-6 - CASSLVGARQAGKTQYF TGTGCCAGCAGCTTAGTGGGGGCGAGACAGGCGGGGAAGACCCAGTACTTC
16 TRBJ2-1 - TRBV9 once CASSPPGIGPYNEQFF TGTGCCAGCAGCCCCCCAGGGATAGGTCCCTACAATGAGCAGTTCTTC
15 TRBJ2-7 TRBD1 TRBV10-3 - CAISESVTGAHEQYF TGTGCCATCAGTGAGTCAGTGACAGGGGCGCACGAGCAGTACTTC
13 TRBJ2-3 - TRBV10-3 - CAIRADTTDTQYF TGTGCCATCAGGGCGGATACTACAGATACGCAGTATTTT
14 TRBJ2-3 - TRBV7-8 - CASIDLRSKDTQYF TGTGCCAGCATCGATCTTAGAAGTAAAGATACGCAGTATTTT
14 TRBJ2-1 - TRBV28 - CASSLLRGPSEQFF TGTGCCAGCAGTTTACTACGGGGGCCGTCTGAGCAGTTCTTC
11 TRBJ2-7 - TRBV6-5 - CASSYGGEQYF TGTGCCAGCAGTTATGGGGGGGAGCAGTACTTC
17 TRBJ2-1 TRBD2 TRBV7-9 medium-sized CASTPGTGGRADNEQFF TGTGCCAGCACCCCTGGCACGGGAGGGAGGGCAGACAATGAGCAGTTCTTC
14 TRBJ2-2 - TRBV6-5 - CASSYDQLTGELFF TGTGCCAGCAGTTACGACCAACTCACCGGGGAGCTGTTTTTT
13 TRBJ1-2 TRBD1 TRBV6-1 - CASSETGPYGYTF TGTGCCAGCAGTGAGACAGGGCCCTATGGCTACACCTTC
14 TRBJ2-7 TRBD2 TRBV10-1 - CASSEAGGIYEQYF TGCGCCAGCAGTGAGGCGGGAGGGATCTACGAGCAGTACTTC
12 TRBJ1-5 - TRBV10-2 - CASSEGGQPQHF TGCGCCAGCAGTGAAGGGGGTCAGCCCCAGCATTTT
13 TRBJ2-7 - TRBV5-6 - CASSAVRRLEQYF TGTGCCAGCAGCGCCGTACGCAGGCTCGAGCAGTACTTC